This T cell receptor (beta chain) originates from a study of blood T cell repertoires in COVID-19. The CDR3 loop spans 14 amino acids. CDR1 and CDR2 from the germline V gene are MNHEY and SMNVEV (reference sequence). V lost 6 bases and J 7 bases, leaving 15 bases between the germline ends. In the authors' workflow: Amplification from reference gene primers served as the basis for estimated nucleated cell counts. The table came from immunoSEQ multiplex PCR; TCRdb's copy has only in-frame clones and leaves some out. The V and J calls and the clone size are those of that table, but D and trimming were determined from the DNA. This sample yields hundreds of thousands of clones, of which about nine tenths are seen a single time; about 1.7% belongs to the top ten. Cohorts were determined from participant-reported clinical history. Cohort 3 donors were reported recovered after two negative PCRs, clearance, or symptom resolution.

The sequence derives from a man between 35 and 55 years old who had recovered from COVID-19. The chain combines TRBV27 with TRBJ1-4; weak D call: TRBD1 (5 bases). The sample was PBMCs or T cells enriched from blood (not recorded which). CDR3 in DNA: TGTGCCAGCAGCCATACAAGGGGAGGTGAAAAACTGTTTTTT. Its translation is CASSHTRGGEKLFF.